This is a list of T cell receptor beta chains from one sample in a study of blood T cell repertoires in COVID-19. Only in-frame clones appear in the TCRdb table, and some are missing; sequencing was by immunoSEQ multiplex PCR. The profile shows some 340,000 clones, around four fifths of them singletons. The sample taken for sequencing was peripheral blood. All receptors derive from a man aged 30 to 39 with active or convalescent COVID-19. The CDR3 runs from the conserved cysteine through the conserved F or W. The D gene is left open where the match is weak. Clone size appears in some rows only: once, few, many, or a class for an expanded clone.

clone size	J gene	V gene	CDR3 length	D gene	CDR3 protein	CDR3 DNA
.	TRBJ2-3	TRBV27	15	.	CASSSPGLWTDTQYF	TGTGCCAGCAGTTCCCCGGGACTTTGGACAGATACGCAGTATTTT
.	TRBJ2-5	TRBV11-3	15	TRBD2	CASSVGTSAQETQYF	TGTGCCAGCAGCGTAGGGACTAGCGCACAAGAGACCCAGTACTTC
.	TRBJ2-5	TRBV6-1	15	TRBD2	CASSERSGGPETQYF	TGTGCCAGCAGTGAACGGTCGGGGGGGCCAGAGACCCAGTACTTC
.	TRBJ2-3	TRBV7-2	15	TRBD1	CASSLGPGGPDTQYF	TGTGCCAGCAGCTTAGGGCCAGGGGGCCCAGATACGCAGTATTTT
.	TRBJ2-7	TRBV4-1	14	TRBD1	CASRHPGQGTEQYF	TGCGCCAGCCGCCACCCGGGACAGGGGACCGAGCAGTACTTC
.	TRBJ2-7	TRBV10-3	15	TRBD2	CAISERLAERNEQYF	TGTGCCATCAGTGAAAGACTAGCGGAGAGGAACGAGCAGTACTTC
few	TRBJ2-7	TRBV4-1	17	TRBD2	CASSQDVAGGPTYEQYF	TGCGCCAGCAGCCAAGATGTGGCGGGAGGGCCCACCTACGAGCAGTACTTC
.	TRBJ2-1	TRBV4-1	14	.	CASSQPRQNNEQFF	TGCGCCAGCAGCCAACCCCGACAGAACAATGAGCAGTTCTTC
.	TRBJ2-2	TRBV19	15	.	CASSIYGENTGELFF	TGTGCCAGTAGTATATACGGGGAAAACACCGGGGAGCTGTTTTTT
.	TRBJ1-1	TRBV7-3	13	TRBD1	CASSFGTGGEAFF	TGTGCCAGCAGCTTCGGGACAGGGGGTGAAGCTTTCTTT
.	TRBJ1-4	TRBV7-2	16	.	CASSLALGALNEKLFF	TGTGCCAGCAGCTTAGCATTGGGGGCGCTAAATGAAAAACTGTTTTTT
.	TRBJ1-6	TRBV5-4	15	TRBD1	CASSSGQGGNSPLHF	TGTGCCAGCAGCTCGGGACAGGGTGGGAATTCACCCCTCCACTTT
.	TRBJ2-3	TRBV6-5	13	.	CASSPEYTDTQYF	TGTGCCAGCAGCCCGGAGTACACAGATACGCAGTATTTT
.	TRBJ2-3	TRBV27	16	TRBD2	CASGGSGGAGTDTQYF	TGTGCCAGCGGCGGTAGCGGGGGGGCCGGCACAGATACGCAGTATTTT
.	TRBJ1-5	TRBV27	13	.	CASSLGGYQPQHF	TGTGCCAGCAGTTTAGGGGGGTATCAGCCCCAGCATTTT
.	TRBJ2-2	TRBV19	14	.	CASSILGVPGELFF	TGTGCCAGTAGTATTCTAGGGGTTCCCGGGGAGCTGTTTTTT
few	TRBJ1-4	TRBV28	14	.	CASSPGGAREKLFF	TGTGCCAGCAGCCCGGGAGGAGCGCGAGAAAAACTGTTTTTT
.	TRBJ2-7	TRBV27	13	.	CASRTPGAYEQYF	TGTGCCAGCCGCACGCCCGGGGCCTACGAGCAGTACTTC
.	TRBJ1-3	TRBV6-5	13	TRBD1	CASREGAGNTIYF	TGTGCCAGCAGAGAGGGGGCCGGAAACACCATATATTTT
.	TRBJ2-3	TRBV28	15	.	CASSSHGGSTDTQYF	TGTGCCAGCAGTTCCCACGGGGGTAGCACAGATACGCAGTATTTT
.	TRBJ2-2	TRBV6-2/TRBV6-3	11	.	CASSPYGELFF	TGTGCCAGCAGCCCATACGGGGAGCTGTTTTTT
.	TRBJ2-3	TRBV12-5	11	.	CASGFGGTQYF	TGTGCTAGTGGTTTTGGCGGTACGCAGTATTTT
.	TRBJ1-6	TRBV3-1/TRBV3-2	18	TRBD1	CASSQRDRGGSYNSPLHF	TGTGCCAGCAGCCAACGGGACAGGGGGGGCTCCTATAATTCACCCCTCCACTTT
few	TRBJ1-6	TRBV7-2	15	TRBD1	CASSMDRGSTSTLHF	TGTGCCAGCAGTATGGACAGGGGATCGACATCGACCCTCCACTTT
.	TRBJ2-3	TRBV7-9	17	TRBD2	CASSYFLGREDTDTQYF	TGTGCCAGCAGCTACTTCCTGGGGCGGGAGGATACAGATACGCAGTATTTT
.	TRBJ1-1	TRBV19	13	.	CASSIFMNTEAFF	TGTGCCAGTAGTATTTTTATGAACACTGAAGCTTTCTTT
.	TRBJ2-1	TRBV7-2	13	TRBD2	CATSGGSYNEQFF	TGTGCCACGAGCGGGGGCTCCTACAATGAGCAGTTCTTC
once	TRBJ2-3	TRBV3-1/TRBV3-2	17	.	CASSQNEASPRTDTQYF	TGTGCCAGCAGCCAAAACGAAGCTAGTCCACGCACAGATACGCAGTATTTT
once	TRBJ2-3	TRBV18	14	TRBD2	CASSPGGSTDTQYF	TGTGCCAGCTCACCGGGAGGGAGCACAGATACGCAGTATTTT
.	TRBJ1-6	TRBV27	17	.	CASSLRVRSSYNSPLHF	TGTGCCAGCAGTTTGAGAGTCCGGAGCTCCTATAATTCACCCCTCCACTTT
.	TRBJ1-2	TRBV5-1	13	.	CASSSRQGYGYTF	TGCGCCAGCAGCTCCCGGCAGGGGTATGGCTACACCTTC
many	TRBJ1-2	TRBV5-4	14	.	CATSQIEAGYGYTF	TGTGCCACCTCCCAAATCGAGGCGGGCTATGGCTACACCTTC
.	TRBJ1-2	TRBV24-1	16	TRBD1	CATSDPGQGEAYGYTF	TGTGCCACCAGTGACCCCGGACAGGGAGAAGCCTATGGCTACACCTTC
.	TRBJ2-3	TRBV7-3	18	TRBD2	CASSLPSGSEEGTDTQYF	TGTGCCAGCAGCTTACCCAGCGGGAGTGAGGAGGGCACAGATACGCAGTATTTT
.	TRBJ2-1	TRBV6-2/TRBV6-3	18	TRBD2	CASSQGLAGGGSYNEQFF	TGTGCCAGCAGCCAGGGACTAGCGGGAGGGGGCTCCTACAATGAGCAGTTCTTC
.	TRBJ2-7	TRBV5-4	14	.	CASSSSGSPHEQYF	TGTGCCAGCAGCTCCTCGGGATCCCCCCACGAGCAGTACTTC